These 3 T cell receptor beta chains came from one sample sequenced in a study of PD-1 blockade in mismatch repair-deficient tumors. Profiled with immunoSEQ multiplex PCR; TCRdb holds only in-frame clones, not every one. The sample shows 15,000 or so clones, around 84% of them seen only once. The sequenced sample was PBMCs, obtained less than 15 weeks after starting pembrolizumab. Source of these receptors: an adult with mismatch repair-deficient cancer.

The CDR3 bases are TGCAGCGTTGAGACAGGGATTGATCCTGGAAACACCATATATTTT. This codes for CSVETGIDPGNTIYF. The chain links TRBV29-1 to TRBJ1-3, with 7 bases matching TRBD1. CDR1 SQVTM and CDR2 ANQGSEA come from the germline V gene. Unmatched junction bases numbered 7, after V lost 3 bases and J lost 2 bases. This CDR3 region has 15 residues.

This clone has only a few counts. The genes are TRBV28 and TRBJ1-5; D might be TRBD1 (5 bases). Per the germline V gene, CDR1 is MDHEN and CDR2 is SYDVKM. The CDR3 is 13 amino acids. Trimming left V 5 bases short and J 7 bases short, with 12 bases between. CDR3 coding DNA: TGTGCCAGCAGTACGGGGGGTAGGCAGCCCCAGCATTTT. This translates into CASSTGGRQPQHF.

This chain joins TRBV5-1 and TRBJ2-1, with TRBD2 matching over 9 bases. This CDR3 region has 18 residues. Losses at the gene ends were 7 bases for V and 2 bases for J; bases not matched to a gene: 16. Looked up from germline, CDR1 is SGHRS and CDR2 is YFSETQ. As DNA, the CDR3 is TGCGCCAGCGGCCCCTGGTCGTCTAGCGGGGCTACCTACAATGAGCAGTTCTTC. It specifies CASGPWSSSGATYNEQFF. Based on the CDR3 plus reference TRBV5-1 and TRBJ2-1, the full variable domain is KAGVTQTPRYLIKTRGQQVTLSCSPISGHRSVSWYQQTPGQGLQFLFEYFSETQRNKGNFPGRFSGRQFSNSRSEMNVSTLELGDSALYLCASGPWSSSGATYNEQFFGPGTRLTVL.